The 3 T cell receptor beta chains below come from one sample, sequenced in a study of type 1 regulatory T cells. TCRdb processed the reads anew with MiXCR; each CDR3 protein has one entry. Among around 69,000 distinct CDR3 sequences listed, around 63% were seen once. Antigen specificity for these receptors is unknown. The sample taken for sequencing was cultured T cells, either the whole culture or a sorted T cell fraction (not recorded which). The subset is: Tr1-enriched cell product generated in vitro against host alloantigens. The receptors were gathered from a human donor in good health.

The chain combines TRBV4-1 with TRBJ2-3; 10 bases line up with TRBD2. V shed 8 bases and J 9 bases; nucleotides not matched to a gene: 17. The CDR3 covers 16 residues. From germline, CDR1 is MGHRA and CDR2 YSYEKL. CDR3 sequence reads: CASGDVGLAVLGTQYF. CDR3 DNA sequence: TGCGCCAGCGGTGACGTAGGACTAGCGGTCCTTGGAACGCAGTATTTT.

The chain uses TRBV7-8 and TRBJ2-3; 8 bases align to TRBD2. Unmatched junction bases numbered 9, after V lost 9 bases and J lost 4 bases. This CDR3 region has 14 residues. CDR1 is SGHVS, CDR2 FQNEAQ, per germline. CDR3 DNA: TGTGCCAGTAGTAAGCGGGAGACCTCAGATACGCAGTATTTT. Translating gives CASSKRETSDTQYF.

The genes are TRBV20-1 and TRBJ2-1; no firm D call. The germline V gene has CDR1 DFQATT and CDR2 SNEGSKA (reference sequence). The CDR3 covers 15 residues. The V gene lost 1 base and the J gene lost 8 bases, with 18 bases spanning the gap. The CDR3 DNA follows: TGCAGTGCTAGAGGGGTGCAACAAAGGTGGGATGAGCAGTTCTTC. Translating gives CSARGVQQRWDEQFF.